The rows below give T cell receptor beta chains drawn from one sample of a study of T cell repertoires in cytomegalovirus infection. TCRdb processed the reads anew with MiXCR; each CDR3 protein has one entry. This sample has around 94,000 distinct CDR3 sequences, with approximately 16% found just once. Sequencing was done on a sample of PBMCs. Receptor source: a human donor in good health (CMV status not recorded). Some clones in this sample may be carry-over from other donors' samples. Both conserved end residues are part of each CDR3. A D gene is named only where the DNA matches it firmly. Clone size, where shown, is once, few, many, or a class for clones that have expanded.

v_gene	j_gene	abundance	d_gene	CDR3nt	CDR3aa
TRBV20-1	TRBJ2-7	NA	TRBD1	TGCAGTGCTAGTCAAGGGACAGGCTCCTCCTACGAGCAGTACTTC	CSASQGTGSSYEQYF
TRBV29-1	TRBJ1-1	many	NA	TGCAGCGTTGACCGTAGTGGAGGCACTGAAGCTTTCTTT	CSVDRSGGTEAFF
TRBV5-4	TRBJ2-2	few	NA	TGTGCCAGCAGCTTAAGGACGCGAGCCGGGGAGCTGTTTTTT	CASSLRTRAGELFF
TRBV5-6	TRBJ2-1	many	NA	TGTGCCAGCACCCAGGGAGGGACATACAATGAGCAGTTCTTC	CASTQGGTYNEQFF
TRBV7-2	TRBJ1-4	many	TRBD1	TGTGCCAGCAGCTTACAGGGGGGTGGTGAAAAACTGTTTTTT	CASSLQGGGEKLFF
TRBV18	TRBJ1-4	few	NA	TGTGCCAGCTCACCGGAGGCCCTTACCAGTGAAAAACTGTTTTTT	CASSPEALTSEKLFF
TRBV28	TRBJ1-2	NA	NA	TGTGCCAGCAGTCGCAACAGGTTGGATGGCTACACCTTC	CASSRNRLDGYTF
TRBV29-1	TRBJ1-2	few	NA	TGCAGCGTTGTGACCAGTCGGTCCCTTGGCTACACCTTC	CSVVTSRSLGYTF
TRBV20-1	TRBJ1-2	NA	NA	TGCAGTGCTCCCTTTTTAAGGGGGGCCGGCTACACCTTC	CSAPFLRGAGYTF
TRBV7-2	TRBJ1-1	many	TRBD1	TGTGCCAGCAGCTCCGACAGGGGAGGGTACACTGAAGCTTTCTTT	CASSSDRGGYTEAFF
TRBV11-3	TRBJ2-3	NA	NA	TGTGCCAGCAGCTCCCCGTTCACAGATACGCAGTATTTT	CASSSPFTDTQYF
TRBV2	TRBJ2-7	NA	NA	TGTGCCAGCAGTGAAGCGGGTAGGGGAACTTACGAGCAGTACTTC	CASSEAGRGTYEQYF
TRBV12-5	TRBJ2-1	NA	NA	TGTGCTAGTGGTCGAGAAAATGAGCAGTTCTTC	CASGRENEQFF
TRBV29-1	TRBJ1-4	NA	NA	TGCAGCGTCACCTGGAATGAAAAACTGTTTTTT	CSVTWNEKLFF
TRBV7-4	TRBJ1-1	few	NA	TGTGCCAGCAGCTTCGGCAGGGGATCGGCCACTGAAGCTTTCTTT	CASSFGRGSATEAFF
TRBV5-4	TRBJ2-5	NA	NA	TGTGCCAGCAGCTTAATCCGGGCCCAAAAAGAGACCCAGTACTTC	CASSLIRAQKETQYF